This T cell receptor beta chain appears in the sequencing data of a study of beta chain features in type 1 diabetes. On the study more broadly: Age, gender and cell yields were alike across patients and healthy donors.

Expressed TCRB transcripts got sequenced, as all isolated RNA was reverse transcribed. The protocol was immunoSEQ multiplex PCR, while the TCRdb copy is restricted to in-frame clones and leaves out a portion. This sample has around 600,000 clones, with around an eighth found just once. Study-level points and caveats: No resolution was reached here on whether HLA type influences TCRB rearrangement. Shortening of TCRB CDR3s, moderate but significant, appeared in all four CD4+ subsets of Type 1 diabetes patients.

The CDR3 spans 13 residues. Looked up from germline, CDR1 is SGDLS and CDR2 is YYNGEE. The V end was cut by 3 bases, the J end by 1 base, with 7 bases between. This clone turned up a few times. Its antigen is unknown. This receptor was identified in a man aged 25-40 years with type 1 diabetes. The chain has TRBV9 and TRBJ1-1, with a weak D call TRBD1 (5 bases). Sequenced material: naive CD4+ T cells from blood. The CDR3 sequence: CASSAQGNTEAFF. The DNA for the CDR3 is TGTGCCAGCAGCGCGCAGGGGAACACTGAAGCTTTCTTT.